Listed here are 28 T cell receptor beta chains from one sample, sequenced in a study of T-cell reconstitution after alpha-beta-depleted transplantation in children. Unique molecular identifiers were incorporated into the prepared TCRbeta library. TCRdb used MiXCR to reprocess the PCR reads, holding one entry per CDR3 protein. Among hundreds of thousands of distinct CDR3 sequences, more than 8% were seen once, and the ten largest hold 9.5% to 13%. Source: PBMCs from the stem cell graft donor, taken from the stem cell graft. The receptors originated from a human donor who donated a stem cell graft to a child with SCID.

The chain combines TRBV5-1 with TRBJ1-2, with a tentative D call TRBD1 (5 bases). The V end lost 4 bases, the J end lost 4 bases, and 20 bases lay between the germline ends. CDR1 SGHRS and CDR2 YFSETQ come from the germline V gene. CDR3 length equals 16 residues. The CDR3 loop is CASSERGVAVGYGYTF. CDR3 nucleotides: TGCGCCAGCAGCGAGAGAGGGGTTGCAGTTGGCTATGGCTACACCTTC.

The chain couples TRBV20-1 to TRBJ2-3, with a tentative D call TRBD1 (5 bases). The germline V and J ends were trimmed by 0 bases and 4 bases, with 11 bases remaining between them. This CDR3 has 14 amino acids. In germline, CDR1 is DFQATT, CDR2 SNEGSKA (reference sequence). CDR3 amino acids: CSARDQTVADTQYF. The CDR3 DNA sequence: TGCAGTGCTAGAGATCAGACAGTAGCAGATACGCAGTATTTT.

This clonotype was detected a few times. The chain recombines TRBV11-1 with TRBJ2-3; 9 nucleotides agree with TRBD1. J was trimmed by 6 bases and V by 5 bases; bases with no gene match: 12. CDR1 is SGHAT, CDR2 FQDESV, per germline (reference sequence). The CDR3 totals 16 residues. CDR3 sequence (DNA): TGTGCCAGCAGCCCCGGGGCGGGGACAGGGAGTGATACGCAGTATTTT. Translation gives CASSPGAGTGSDTQYF. Based on the CDR3 plus reference TRBV11-1 and TRBJ2-3, the full variable domain is EAEVAQSPRYKITEKSQAVAFWCDPISGHATLYWYRQILGQGPELLVQFQDESVVDDSQLPKDRFSAERLKGVDSTLKIQPAELGDSAMYLCASSPGAGTGSDTQYFGPGTRLTVL.

This clonotype was observed a handful of times. The V call is TRBV9, the J call TRBJ1-2; 7 nucleotides line up with TRBD1. CDR3 length: 15 residues. CDR1 and CDR2 (germline): SGDLS, YYNGEE. V dropped 3 bases and J dropped 4; count of bases not matched to a gene: 9. As DNA, the CDR3 is TGTGCCAGCAGCGACCGACAGGGAGACCCCTATGGCTACACCTTC. Its translation: CASSDRQGDPYGYTF.

This clonotype showed up just a few times. The chain has TRBV20-1 and TRBJ2-5; 8 bases fit TRBD2. Per germline, CDR1 DFQATT and CDR2 SNEGSKA (reference sequence). V was clipped by 6 bases and J by 4 bases; unmatched bases: 7. The CDR3 is made up of 13 amino acids. The CDR3 DNA reads as TGCAGTGCCCCCTCGGGGGGGGGAGAGACCCAGTACTTC. Encoded protein: CSAPSGGGETQYF.

This clonotype appeared a few times. The gene calls are TRBV6-5 and TRBJ1-1; D uncertain. Germline V gene lookup returns CDR1 MNHEY and CDR2 SVGAGI. Trimming stripped 0 bases from V and 3 bases from J, with 11 bases between. The CDR3 is made up of 15 amino acids. CDR3 loop: CASSYSKFVYTEAFF. CDR3 in DNA: TGTGCCAGCAGTTACTCGAAGTTCGTGTACACTGAAGCTTTCTTT.

This clonotype was observed a few times. The chain is built from TRBV28 and TRBJ2-7; weak D call: TRBD1 (6 bases). Per germline, CDR1 MDHEN and CDR2 SYDVKM. CDR3 length: 11 amino acids. Trimming took off 8 bases at V and 3 bases at J, with 8 bases between the two ends. CDR3 coding DNA: TGTGCCAGCCAGGACAGCTACGAGCAGTACTTC. Its translation: CASQDSYEQYF.

This clonotype turned up a few times. The rearrangement joins TRBV12-3 or TRBV12-4 to TRBJ1-1; D is perhaps TRBD1 (5 bases). The CDR3 spans 13 residues. V lost 3 bases and J 7 bases, leaving 12 bases between the germline ends. The CDR3 sequence is CASSFRQGGEAFF. DNA of the CDR3: TGTGCCAGCAGTTTTCGGCAGGGCGGTGAAGCTTTCTTT.

This clonotype came up a few times. The chain recombines TRBV5-1 with TRBJ2-1; maybe TRBD2 (7 bases). This CDR3 comprises 12 residues. Germline assignment: CDR1 SGHRS and CDR2 YFSETQ. The ends were cut back, 0 bases at V and 13 bases at J, with 11 bases in the middle. The CDR3 is CASSLGGGDQFF. The CDR3 DNA follows: TGCGCCAGCAGCTTGGGAGGGGGGGATCAGTTCTTC. Combining the CDR3 with reference TRBV5-1 and TRBJ2-1 gives the whole variable domain KAGVTQTPRYLIKTRGQQVTLSCSPISGHRSVSWYQQTPGQGLQFLFEYFSETQRNKGNFPGRFSGRQFSNSRSEMNVSTLELGDSALYLCASSLGGGDQFFGPGTRLTVL.

This clonotype occurred once. The V call is TRBV12-5, the J call TRBJ2-3; perhaps D is TRBD1 or TRBD2 (5 bases each). The V gene lost 7 bases and the J gene lost 9 bases, with 20 bases spanning the gap. CDR1 is LGHNT and CDR2 is FRNRAP in the germline V gene. The CDR3 is made up of 14 amino acids. For the CDR3, the DNA is TGTGCTAGTGCTGAGGGGCTTGGCCTCGAAACGCAGTATTTT. Translation gives CASAEGLGLETQYF.

This clonotype was counted a few times. The genes are TRBV12-3 or TRBV12-4 and TRBJ2-2; D assignment may be TRBD1 or TRBD2 (6 bases each). Trimming took 6 bases from V and 2 from J, leaving 22 bases between them. The CDR3 consists of 18 residues. For the CDR3, the DNA is TGTGCCAGCAGCAAAGGGTCGGGGGCGCAATTTAACACCGGGGAGCTGTTTTTT. Its protein is CASSKGSGAQFNTGELFF.

This clonotype was counted many times. V usage is TRBV20-1 and J usage is TRBJ1-2; perhaps TRBD1 as D (6 bases). The CDR3 runs to 12 residues. The V end was cut by 5 bases, the J end by 4 bases, with 11 bases between. Germline V CDR1 and CDR2: DFQATT, SNEGSKA (reference sequence). The CDR3 DNA reads TGCAGTGCTTGGGACACGGTCTATGGCTACACCTTC. This translates into CSAWDTVYGYTF.

This chain connects TRBV20-1 to TRBJ2-3, with 8 bases matching TRBD1. This CDR3 region has 15 residues. V lost 6 bases to trimming and J lost 1 base; unmatched junction nucleotides: 9. Per germline, CDR1 DFQATT and CDR2 SNEGSKA (reference sequence). This CDR3 is CSAILTGEGTDTQYF. In nucleotides, the CDR3 is TGCAGTGCCATTTTGACAGGGGAAGGCACAGATACGCAGTATTTT.

This clonotype was recorded many times. The chain carries TRBV9 and TRBJ2-1; 11 nucleotides match TRBD2. From germline, CDR1 is SGDLS and CDR2 YYNGEE. J gave up 6 bases and V 3 bases, and 8 bases lay outside the gene matches. The CDR3 length is 16 residues. As DNA, the CDR3 is TGTGCCAGCAGCGCCCATGGGACTAGCGGAATCAATGAGCAGTTCTTC. Its translation: CASSAHGTSGINEQFF.

This clonotype has just a few counts. The rearrangement joins TRBV27 to TRBJ1-1; tentatively, D is TRBD1 (6 bases). Germline-derived CDR1 and CDR2 are MNHEY and SMNVEV (reference sequence). Trimming removed 0 bases from V and 5 bases from J, with 19 bases in between. This CDR3 spans 17 amino acids. The CDR3 is CASSLSETGRPHTEAFF. The DNA for the CDR3 is TGTGCCAGCAGTTTATCGGAGACAGGTCGTCCTCATACTGAAGCTTTCTTT.

This rearrangement joins TRBV6-1 to TRBJ1-2; perhaps TRBD1 as D (6 bases). V was clipped by 4 bases and J by 4 bases, with 16 bases between them. The CDR3 contains 15 residues. Germline lookup yields CDR1 MNHNS and CDR2 SASEGT. The CDR3 DNA reads TGTGCCAGCAGTGGAGAGATGGGGACAACCTATGGCTACACCTTC. Its protein is CASSGEMGTTYGYTF.

This rearrangement joins TRBV25-1 to TRBJ2-3, with 7 bases identical to TRBD2. The CDR3 loop spans 13 amino acids. Looked up from germline, CDR1 is MGHDK and CDR2 is SYGVNS. Trimming cost V 7 bases and J 5 bases; bases outside gene matches: 6. DNA for the CDR3: TGTGCCAGCACAGGGACGGGGGGAGATACGCAGTATTTT. Its translation is CASTGTGGDTQYF.

This clonotype came up a few times. V gene TRBV12-3 or TRBV12-4 combines with J gene TRBJ2-5, with D possibly being TRBD1 (6 bases). This CDR3 spans 13 amino acids. Trimming removed 6 bases at V and 5 bases at J, with 13 bases between. The CDR3 spells CASSATGSETQYF. As DNA, the CDR3 is TGTGCCAGCAGCGCTACAGGGTCTGAGACCCAGTACTTC.

This clonotype turned up a few times. The chain employs TRBV12-3 or TRBV12-4 and TRBJ2-2; 7 positions match TRBD1. The CDR3 contains 18 residues. Losses at the gene ends were 5 bases for V and 4 bases for J; bases not matched to a gene: 16. The CDR3 loop is CASSPPRTGPRVTGELFF. The CDR3 nucleotides read TGTGCCAGCAGTCCCCCACGGACAGGACCGAGGGTCACCGGGGAGCTGTTTTTT.

The V gene is TRBV20-1, the J gene TRBJ2-2, with D possibly called TRBD1 or TRBD2 (5 bases each). CDR3 size: 16 residues. Looked up from germline, CDR1 is DFQATT and CDR2 is SNEGSKA (reference sequence). The V end was cut by 2 bases, the J end by 0 bases, with 13 bases between. CDR3 nucleotides: TGCAGTGCTAGATCCAAGGGGACCACGAACACCGGGGAGCTGTTTTTT. Translating it yields CSARSKGTTNTGELFF.

This clonotype has more than one count but fewer than ten. The chain carries TRBV7-9 and TRBJ2-3, with D possibly called TRBD1 or TRBD2 (5 bases each). V lost 5 bases and J 7 bases, leaving 10 bases between the germline ends. CDR1 is SEHNR and CDR2 is FQNEAQ in the germline V gene (reference sequence). The CDR3 is made up of 12 amino acids. The CDR3 nucleotides read TGTGCCAGCAGCCCGCCGGGGCATACGCAGTATTTT. This translates into CASSPPGHTQYF.

About this clonotype: Sequence at one end of the junction differs from germline and may be a read error. The V call is TRBV7-7, the J call TRBJ2-3, with D possibly TRBD1 on 6 matching bases. CDR1 is SSHAT, CDR2 FNYEAQ, per germline (reference sequence). This CDR3 has 14 residues. The DNA of the CDR3 is TGTGCTAGCAGCCCACAGGGAGGCACAGATACGCAGTATTTT. Translated, it gives CASSPQGGTDTQYF.

The V call is TRBV5-1, the J call TRBJ2-7, with 7 bases lining up with TRBD1. The CDR3 contains 14 residues. With 4 bases clipped from V and 2 bases from J, the junction kept 6 bases outside the gene matches. CDR1 and CDR2 (germline): SGHRS, YFSETQ. CDR3 in DNA: TGCGCCAGCAGCCGACAGGGCCCTACCTACGAGCAGTACTTC. Protein: CASSRQGPTYEQYF.

The rearrangement links TRBV12-3 or TRBV12-4 to TRBJ2-7, with 9 bases that match TRBD1. The CDR3 covers 16 residues. Trimming took 6 bases from V and 3 from J; bases not matched to a gene: 12. The CDR3 is CASRKTGTGTFYEQYF. The CDR3 nucleotides are TGTGCCAGCAGGAAAACCGGGACAGGGACGTTCTACGAGCAGTACTTC.

This clonotype was observed a handful of times. Here the CDR3 reads CAISELNGQGVEQYF. The DNA for the CDR3 is TGTGCCATCAGTGAGTTGAATGGACAGGGGGTCGAGCAGTACTTC. J is TRBJ2-7 and V is TRBV10-3; TRBD1 agrees at 10 bases. The germline CDR1 and CDR2 sequences are ENHRY and SYGVKD. Trimming removed 1 base from V and 6 bases from J; junction bases left unmatched: 6. CDR3 size: 15 residues.

A few counts support this clonotype. The gene calls are TRBV2 and TRBJ2-2; D could derive from TRBD1 or TRBD2 (5 bases each). V shed 7 bases and J shed 1 base, with 13 bases lying between them. The CDR3 runs to 15 residues. Germline CDR1 and CDR2: SNHLY and FYNNEI. The CDR3 spells CASKGPGLNTGELFF. DNA of the CDR3: TGTGCCAGCAAGGGGCCGGGGTTGAACACCGGGGAGCTGTTTTTT.

The chain couples TRBV6-5 to TRBJ2-7; D may be TRBD1 (6 bases). Germline-derived CDR1 and CDR2 are MNHEY and SVGAGI. V was pared by 4 bases and J by 5 bases, with 15 bases between. The CDR3 has 14 amino acids. In nucleotides, the CDR3 is TGTGCCAGCAGTTCCTATACAGGGACCGACGAGCAGTACTTC. It yields the protein CASSSYTGTDEQYF.

The chain combines TRBV7-9 with TRBJ2-7, with 9 positions matching TRBD1. J gave up 2 bases and V 5 bases, and 7 bases lay outside the gene matches. The germline V gene encodes CDR1 SEHNR and CDR2 FQNEAQ (reference sequence). CDR3 length: 15 residues. CDR3 bases: TGTGCCAGCAGCGAAACGACAGGGGGGCCCTACGAGCAGTACTTC. Translated, it gives CASSETTGGPYEQYF.